Following are 11 T cell receptor beta chains from one sample sequenced in a study of blood T cells in healthy people across ages. It was with a sample-barcoded 5' primer and a J-beta primer mix that a second PCR of roughly 6 to 12 cycles was run. TCRdb passed the 5' RACE reads through MiXCR, listing each CDR3 protein once. The sample yields about 1.7 million distinct CDR3 sequences, approximately 30% seen once. The source material was blood. These receptors all stem from a woman under 40 in good health.

The chain links TRBV28 to TRBJ2-1; 7 nucleotides agree with TRBD2. The V gene end was trimmed by 10 bases and the J gene end by 9 bases; junction bases not matched to a gene: 9. The CDR3 covers 12 residues. The germline V gene has CDR1 MDHEN and CDR2 SYDVKM. The CDR3 sequence: CATSLGGGEQFF. For the CDR3, the DNA is TGTGCCACCTCCTTGGGGGGGGGTGAGCAGTTCTTC.

With regard to this clonotype: This may be a read error, as it is one base from a much larger clone. The rearrangement uses TRBV28 and TRBJ2-3, with D perhaps matching TRBD2 (6 bases). CDR1 and CDR2 from the germline V gene are MDHEN and SYDVKM. The V end was cut by 8 bases, the J end by 2 bases, with 20 bases between. The CDR3 has 16 residues. The CDR3 DNA reads TGTGCCAGCGGTCGCGAGACTAGGGAGAACACAGATACGCAGTATTTT. Protein product: CASGRETRENTDTQYF.

The genes are TRBV3-1 and TRBJ2-3; D remains ambiguous. CDR3 length equals 16 residues. Germline-derived CDR1 and CDR2 are LGHDT and YNNKEL (reference sequence). V lost 2 bases, J lost 0 bases, and 12 bases lay in between. This CDR3 is CASSQRVTTSTDTQYF. The CDR3 DNA reads as TGTGCCAGCAGCCAACGCGTGACCACAAGCACAGATACGCAGTATTTT.

V usage is TRBV4-1 and J usage is TRBJ1-5; weak D call: TRBD1 (5 bases). The CDR3 consists of 15 residues. V gave up 1 base and J gave up 7 bases, with 14 bases separating them. Germline assignment: CDR1 MGHRA and CDR2 YSYEKL. The CDR3 nucleotides read TGCGCCAGCAGCCAAGGATGGACCGGGGACCAGCCCCAGCATTTT. Its protein is CASSQGWTGDQPQHF.

This chain connects TRBV5-1 to TRBJ2-1; D is uncertain. CDR3 length equals 14 residues. CDR1 and CDR2 (germline): SGHRS, YFSETQ. The ends were cut back, 6 bases at V and 6 bases at J, with 16 bases in the middle. The CDR3 DNA reads as TGCGCCAGCAAGGAGCAATTAACCACCAATGAGCAGTTCTTC. This codes for CASKEQLTTNEQFF.

Only a few counts were recorded for this clonotype. The chain uses TRBV6-2 or TRBV6-3 and TRBJ2-1, with 11 bases lining up with TRBD2. The CDR3 extends over 16 amino acids. Germline V gives CDR1 MNHEY, CDR2 SVGEGT. V lost 5 bases to trimming and J lost 7 bases; unmatched junction nucleotides: 10. The CDR3 loop reads CASSPSGLAGPNEQFF. In DNA, the CDR3 is TGTGCCAGCAGTCCCTCCGGACTAGCGGGCCCGAATGAGCAGTTCTTC.

The CDR3 DNA follows: TGTGCCAGCAGTCCCCTGTACTATGGCTACACCTTC. Protein sequence: CASSPLYYGYTF. The rearrangement uses TRBV2 and TRBJ1-2, with unresolved D. Per the germline V gene, CDR1 is SNHLY and CDR2 is FYNNEI. This CDR3 comprises 12 residues. V was cut by 5 bases and J by 3 bases, with 7 bases left in between.

This clonotype was seen only a few times. The CDR3 is CASSPRGESEQYF. CDR3 nucleotide sequence: TGTGCCAGCTCCCCTCGAGGGGAAAGCGAGCAGTACTTC. This rearrangement joins TRBV18 to TRBJ2-7; tentatively, D is TRBD1 or TRBD2 (5 bases each). With 6 bases removed from V and 6 bases from J, the gap between germline ends came to 15 bases. CDR1 and CDR2 (germline): KGHSH, LQKENI. This CDR3 is 13 amino acids long.

V is TRBV2 and J is TRBJ1-2; possibly TRBD1 for D (5 bases). From germline, CDR1 is SNHLY and CDR2 FYNNEI. CDR3 length: 16 residues. V was pared by 4 bases and J by 4 bases, with 19 bases between. The CDR3 here is CASSVTLYRTGYGYTF. The CDR3 coding sequence is TGTGCCAGCAGTGTTACTCTGTACAGGACCGGCTATGGCTACACCTTC. Based on the CDR3 plus reference TRBV2 and TRBJ1-2, the full variable domain is EPEVTQTPSHQVTQMGQEVILRCVPISNHLYFYWYRQILGQKVEFLVSFYNNEISEKSEIFDDQFSVERPDGSNFTLKIRSTKLEDSAMYFCASSVTLYRTGYGYTFGSGTRLTVV.

The chain couples TRBV30 to TRBJ1-4; D gene unclear. The CDR3 runs to 15 residues. The germline V gene encodes CDR1 GTSNPN and CDR2 SVGIG (reference sequence). Trimming took 1 base from V and 0 from J, leaving 9 bases between them. The CDR3 DNA sequence: TGTGCCTGGAGTGAACAGATTGCAACTAATGAAAAACTGTTTTTT. Amino acid sequence: CAWSEQIATNEKLFF.

This clonotype was counted a few times. The rearrangement links TRBV4-3 to TRBJ1-4, with 7 positions matching TRBD1. V gave up 1 base and J gave up 8 bases; unmatched junction bases: 10. The germline V gene encodes CDR1 LGHNA and CDR2 YSLEER. The CDR3 runs 16 residues. The CDR3 spells CASSQVARQGPEKLFF. CDR3 coding DNA: TGCGCCAGCAGCCAAGTCGCGCGACAGGGACCCGAAAAACTGTTTTTT.